One and the same sample provided the 22 T cell receptor beta chains below, sequenced in a study of T cell responses to AZD1222 COVID-19 vaccine. Repertoires were generated with immunoSEQ multiplex PCR, while TCRdb's copy carries only in-frame clones and drops some. The sample includes some 130,000 clones, about nine tenths of them seen just once. This specimen was peripheral blood, taken on day 0 of AZD1222 vaccination. The receptors come from an adult in good health.

The CDR3, as DNA: TGTGCCAGCAGTAAATTCGGAGACACAGATACGCAGTATTTT. It translates to CASSKFGDTDTQYF. V is TRBV5-4 and J is TRBJ2-3; D unclear. The V gene lost 5 bases and the J gene lost 2 bases, with 12 bases spanning the gap. This CDR3 comprises 14 residues. Germline V gene data show CDR1 as SGHNT and CDR2 as YYREEE (reference sequence).

This clone was seen more than once but under ten times. The V and J genes are TRBV29-1 and TRBJ2-2; D possibly corresponds to TRBD2 (6 bases). Germline loops: CDR1 SQVTM, CDR2 ANQGSEA. This CDR3 has 13 amino acids. Trimming took 4 bases from V and 6 from J, leaving 12 bases between them. The CDR3 bases are TGCAGCGTTGCTACTACGGGGGCCGGGGAGCTGTTTTTT. It specifies CSVATTGAGELFF.

The chain carries TRBV12-3 or TRBV12-4 and TRBJ1-2; the match to TRBD1 covers 10 bases. CDR3 size: 12 residues. Trimming cost V 5 bases and J 8 bases; bases outside gene matches: 2. The CDR3, as DNA: TGTGCCAGCAGTGGGACAGGGGACGGCTACACCTTC. Amino acid sequence: CASSGTGDGYTF.

V and J are TRBV9 and TRBJ2-5; TRBD1 or TRBD2 may be the D gene (5 bases each). The germline V and J ends were trimmed by 3 bases and 0 bases, with 12 bases remaining between them. The germline V gene encodes CDR1 SGDLS and CDR2 YYNGEE. CDR3 length: 15 residues. The CDR3 loop reads CASSGDVGYQETQYF. Written as DNA, the CDR3 is TGTGCCAGCAGCGGGGACGTAGGCTACCAAGAGACCCAGTACTTC. The complete variable domain, with remaining parts taken from reference TRBV9 and TRBJ2-5, reads DSGVTQTPKHLITATGQRVTLRCSPRSGDLSVYWYQQSLDQGLQFLIQYYNGEERAKGNILERFSAQQFPDLHSELNLSSLELGDSALYFCASSGDVGYQETQYFGPGTRLLVL.

This chain links TRBV3-1 (or the pseudogene TRBV3-2) with TRBJ1-1, with 10 bases matching TRBD1. Trimming took 3 bases from V and 4 from J; bases not matched to a gene: 8. Germline V CDR1 and CDR2: LGHDT, YNNKEL (reference sequence). The CDR3 has 16 amino acids. CDR3 sequence: CASSHRGQGRVTEAFF. The CDR3, as DNA: TGTGCCAGCAGCCATAGGGGACAGGGGCGGGTCACTGAAGCTTTCTTT.

The V call is TRBV30, the J call TRBJ1-1; 7 bases map to TRBD1. J was trimmed by 2 bases and V by 5 bases; bases with no gene match: 8. Germline V gene lookup returns CDR1 GTSNPN and CDR2 SVGIG (reference sequence). There are 14 residues in the CDR3. The CDR3 DNA sequence: TGTGCCTGGGACCTGGGAGGGGGCAACACTGAAGCTTTCTTT. It translates to CAWDLGGGNTEAFF.

The chain uses TRBV7-2 and TRBJ1-1, with 7 bases fitting TRBD1. V was clipped by 2 bases and J by 9 bases; unmatched bases: 9. Germline V gives CDR1 SGHTA, CDR2 FQGNSA. There are 14 residues in the CDR3. The CDR3 sequence is CASSLKGALGKAFF. CDR3 DNA: TGTGCCAGCAGCTTAAAGGGGGCCCTGGGTAAAGCTTTCTTT. The full variable domain, completed using reference TRBV7-2 and TRBJ1-1, is GAGVSQSPSNKVTEKGKDVELRCDPISGHTALYWYRQSLGQGLEFLIYFQGNSAPDKSGLPSDRFSAERTGGSVSTLTIQRTQQEDSAVYLCASSLKGALGKAFFGQGTRLTVV.

The rearrangement uses TRBV4-3 and TRBJ1-5; 9 bases align to TRBD1. V lost 3 bases and J lost 5; bases outside the gene matches: 5. Germline CDR1 is LGHNA and CDR2 is YSLEER. The CDR3 runs 15 residues. The CDR3 DNA follows: TGCGCCAGCAGCCAGGTACAGGGGGCCCATCAGCCCCAGCATTTT. Translation: CASSQVQGAHQPQHF.

This clone was counted only a few times. The same CDR3 arises from other DNA sequences in this sample as well. The rearrangement joins TRBV6-4 to TRBJ2-3; 8 bases align to TRBD2. The junction had 0 bases not matched to a gene; V was cut back by 0 bases and J by 1 base. The CDR3 has 15 residues. Germline V CDR1 and CDR2: MRHNA, SNTAGT. CDR3 coding DNA: TGTGCCAGCAGTGACTCTAGCGGGGGCACAGATACGCAGTATTTT. Translating it yields CASSDSSGGTDTQYF.

The chain joins TRBV19 to TRBJ2-3; D possibly corresponds to TRBD2 (6 bases). From germline, CDR1 is LNHDA and CDR2 SQIVND (reference sequence). V lost 0 bases to trimming and J lost 2 bases, with 18 bases between them. CDR3 length: 18 residues. CDR3 in amino acids: CASSIDPRRRGYTDTQYF. The CDR3 region has the DNA TGTGCCAGTAGTATAGATCCTCGGCGGCGGGGCTACACAGATACGCAGTATTTT.

The rearrangement uses TRBV6-5 and TRBJ2-1, with 9 positions matching TRBD1. This CDR3 contains 14 residues. Germline V gene sequence: CDR1 MNHEY, CDR2 SVGAGI. V was clipped by 6 bases and J by 9 bases; unmatched bases: 9. The DNA for the CDR3 is TGTGCCAGCAGCCGACAGGGGGAAGGGGGTGAGCAGTTCTTC. Protein product: CASSRQGEGGEQFF.

This clone was recorded only once. The CDR3 bases are TGTGCCAGCAGAACCCCAGGGCAGCAAGAGACCCAGTACTTC. This codes for CASRTPGQQETQYF. This rearrangement joins TRBV28 to TRBJ2-5, with D possibly being TRBD1 (5 bases). In germline, CDR1 is MDHEN, CDR2 SYDVKM. V lost 6 bases and J 2 bases, leaving 13 bases between the germline ends. This CDR3 spans 14 amino acids.

This sequence joins TRBV6-1 and TRBJ1-3, with D tentatively TRBD1 (5 bases). This CDR3 has 15 amino acids. Germline V gives CDR1 MNHNS, CDR2 SASEGT. V shed 2 bases and J shed 3 bases, with 11 bases lying between them. The CDR3 DNA reads as TGTGCCAGCAGTGAAAAGAGGGGCGTTGGAAACACCATATATTTT. Protein product: CASSEKRGVGNTIYF.

V usage is TRBV21-1 and J usage is TRBJ2-5; TRBD2 is the table's D call, not checked against the DNA. TRBV21-1 is labeled a pseudogene. CDR3 length equals 17 residues. The CDR3 nucleotides read TGTGCCAGCAGCTCGGGGGGGGCGGCTTGGTACCAAGAGACCCAGTACTTC. As protein: CASSSGGAAWYQETQYF.

The chain has TRBV9 and TRBJ1-2, with a possible D match to TRBD1 (5 bases). The V end was cut by 0 bases, the J end by 1 base, with 10 bases between. Germline V gene lookup returns CDR1 SGDLS and CDR2 YYNGEE. The length of the CDR3 is 15 residues. The CDR3 nucleotides are TGTGCCAGCAGCGTAGTACCGACAGATAACTATGGCTACACCTTC. Protein sequence: CASSVVPTDNYGYTF.

The CDR3 region has the DNA TGTGCCAGCAGTTACTCGGACACAGATACGCAGTATTTT. This codes for CASSYSDTDTQYF. The genes are TRBV6-2 or TRBV6-3 and TRBJ2-3; D is uncertain. The CDR3 loop spans 13 amino acids. V gave up 0 bases and J gave up 2 bases, with 3 bases separating them. Germline CDR1 and CDR2: MNHEY and SVGEGT.

The chain recombines TRBV7-2 with TRBJ2-5, with D possibly being TRBD2 (5 bases). The CDR3 consists of 15 residues. The V end was cut by 1 base, the J end by 5 bases, with 14 bases between. Germline CDR1 and CDR2: SGHTA and FQGNSA. The DNA of the CDR3 is TGTGCCAGCAGCTTAGTGAGGGAAGGGTGGGAGACCCAGTACTTC. Its protein is CASSLVREGWETQYF.

The V and J genes are TRBV4-1 and TRBJ1-3, with D hard to call. Looked up from germline, CDR1 is MGHRA and CDR2 is YSYEKL. The CDR3 loop spans 17 amino acids. Trimming pared 0 bases from V and 0 bases from J, leaving 12 bases between. The CDR3 reads CASSQDHGPYSGNTIYF. DNA of the CDR3: TGCGCCAGCAGCCAAGATCATGGCCCCTACTCTGGAAACACCATATATTTT.

The chain employs TRBV28 and TRBJ1-4; D remains ambiguous. Germline V gene data show CDR1 as MDHEN and CDR2 as SYDVKM. Trimming removed 2 bases from V and 7 bases from J, with 11 bases in between. This CDR3 is built from 14 residues. CDR3 sequence: CASSLNGQAEKLFF. The CDR3 DNA reads TGTGCCAGCAGTTTAAACGGTCAGGCTGAAAAACTGTTTTTT.

This sequence joins TRBV28 and TRBJ2-5, with 8 bases aligning to TRBD1. The germline CDR1 and CDR2 sequences are MDHEN and SYDVKM. The V and J ends lost 5 bases and 9 bases, in that order; junction bases with no gene match: 11. CDR3 length: 14 amino acids. The chain's CDR3 is CASSATGGIGAQYF. In DNA form, the CDR3 reads TGTGCCAGCAGTGCCACAGGGGGAATAGGGGCCCAGTACTTC.

The rearrangement links TRBV9 to TRBJ2-3; 7 positions agree with TRBD2. The germline V gene has CDR1 SGDLS and CDR2 YYNGEE. V shed 5 bases and J 3 bases; nucleotides not matched to a gene: 3. This CDR3 region has 13 residues. The chain's CDR3 is CASSGGGTDTQYF. CDR3 bases: TGTGCCAGCAGTGGCGGGGGAACAGATACGCAGTATTTT.

The chain uses TRBV19 and TRBJ2-4; possible D gene TRBD1, 5 bases. CDR1 is LNHDA, CDR2 SQIVND, per germline (reference sequence). Trimming cost V 6 bases and J 0 bases, with 27 bases left between them. The CDR3 spans 20 residues. The CDR3 nucleotides are TGTGCCAGTAGACCATTTTTTGACAGAGTTGCCCCCCTAGCCAAAAACATTCAGTACTTC. It specifies CASRPFFDRVAPLAKNIQYF. The whole variable domain, filled in from reference TRBV19 and TRBJ2-4, reads DGGITQSPKYLFRKEGQNVTLSCEQNLNHDAMYWYRQDPGQGLRLIYYSQIVNDFQKGDIAEGYSVSREKKESFPLTVTSAQKNPTAFYLCASRPFFDRVAPLAKNIQYFGAGTRLSVL.